Detailed here is one T cell receptor beta chain. The antigen remains unidentified. The entry originates in a study of human T cells and chemical hapten exposure. Across the study: Sensitizing treatment utilized 2% DPC over a 2 cm by 2 cm portion of upper inner arm skin.

From germline, CDR1 is MNHEY and CDR2 SMNVEV (reference sequence). CDR3 length: 15 residues. V was trimmed by 8 bases and J by 2 bases, leaving 16 bases between them. This sample's time point: patch test 3, about 24 weeks after DPC sensitization. Treatment defined: therapeutic diphenylcyclopropenone sensitization with weekly scalp DPC. The study drew its donors from alopecia patients who were 18 to 70 years old and suitable for DPC. Study results and limitations: Expanded TCRs clustered into significantly more large CDR3 similarity groups than controls, the analysis revealed.

Using its own MiXCR run on the RACE reads, TCRdb lists one record per CDR3 protein. The data hold 99,000 or so distinct CDR3 sequences, with 30% to 35% observed a single time. Material: whole blood, obtained in connection with sensitization to the hapten diphenylcyclopropenone (DPC). The clonotype was recovered from a man aged 40-50 years with alopecia areata. Some clones in this sample may be carry-over from other donors' samples. V usage is TRBV27 and J usage is TRBJ1-5; D is perhaps TRBD1 (6 bases). CDR3 amino acids: CASALNRDGNQPQHF. The CDR3 DNA sequence: TGTGCCAGCGCCTTAAACAGGGATGGCAATCAGCCCCAGCATTTT.